What follows is one TCR beta chain and its context. Its antigen is currently unknown. The source of the sample is a study of tumor and adjacent non-tumor tissue in lung cancer. Study-level findings and limits: Tumor repertoires had a smaller top 100 clone share than normal lung. Patients with more diverse tumor TCRs had worse survival.

V lost 11 bases to trimming and J lost 1 base, with 17 bases between them. This CDR3 is built from 14 residues. Germline loops: CDR1 MDHEN, CDR2 SYDVKM. TCRbeta libraries were built with three rounds of nested PCR, modified from ARM-PCR. In TCRdb, the multiplex PCR reads were re-called with MiXCR into one record per CDR3 protein. Counted here are about 200,000 distinct CDR3 sequences, approximately 74% occurring once; the ten biggest clones make up about 25%. RNA was extracted from bulk tissue without any cell sorting. Donors were chemotherapy-naive, newly diagnosed lung cancer surgical patients in China, August–late 2014.

Sequences were obtained from lung tumor tissue. This chain links TRBV28 with TRBJ1-1; D is ambiguous. This TCR derives from a man aged 60 to 69 with non-small cell lung cancer. The CDR3 sequence is CACTSRAGNTEAFF. For the CDR3, the DNA is TGTGCCTGCACATCGAGGGCAGGGAACACTGAAGCTTTCTTT.